These 19 T cell receptor beta chains share one sample of origin, sequenced in a study of blood T cell repertoires in COVID-19. TCRdb's copy holds only in-frame clones and misses some; the assay was immunoSEQ multiplex PCR. Counted here are under 400,000 clones, around 89% occurring once; the ten biggest clones make up approximately 7%. Sequencing was performed on peripheral blood. The source of these receptors is a man in his late teens or twenties with active or convalescent COVID-19.

The V call is TRBV6-1, the J call TRBJ2-1, with D unresolved. There are 12 residues in the CDR3. From germline, CDR1 is MNHNS and CDR2 SASEGT. Trimming pared 2 bases from V and 5 bases from J, leaving 4 bases between. This CDR3 is CASSEQDNEQFF. CDR3 DNA: TGTGCCAGCAGTGAACAGGACAATGAGCAGTTCTTC.

The V gene is TRBV2, the J gene TRBJ2-1, with 7 positions matching TRBD2. Germline V gene data show CDR1 as SNHLY and CDR2 as FYNNEI. The CDR3 has 15 amino acids. V lost 5 bases to trimming and J lost 5 bases; unmatched junction nucleotides: 9. The CDR3 coding sequence is TGTGCCAGCAGTCGCGGGAGCTCGGGAAACAATGAGCAGTTCTTC. It is translated as CASSRGSSGNNEQFF.

CDR3 amino acids: CASSYMGSAEAFF. CDR3 nucleotides: TGTGCCAGCAGTTACATGGGGAGCGCTGAAGCTTTCTTT. The chain combines TRBV6-5 with TRBJ1-1, with D hard to call. V lost 2 bases and J 6 bases, leaving 10 bases between the germline ends. Germline values: CDR1 MNHEY, CDR2 SVGAGI. The CDR3 totals 13 residues.

The chain is built from TRBV7-9 and TRBJ2-3, with D possibly TRBD2 on 5 matching bases. The V end was cut by 5 bases, the J end by 0 bases, with 9 bases between. The CDR3 has 14 amino acids. Per germline, CDR1 SEHNR and CDR2 FQNEAQ (reference sequence). In DNA, the CDR3 is TGTGCCAGCAGCACGGAGGCGAGCACAGATACGCAGTATTTT. This codes for CASSTEASTDTQYF.

Concerning this clone: Distinct nucleotide sequences in the sample also encode this CDR3. This chain connects TRBV29-1 to TRBJ1-2, with 7 bases identical to TRBD1. The germline CDR1 and CDR2 sequences are SQVTM and ANQGSEA. The V and J ends lost 1 base and 5 bases, in that order; junction bases with no gene match: 4. The CDR3 length is 13 residues. In DNA form, the CDR3 reads TGCAGCGTTGAAGCAGGGGGTGGATATGGCTACACCTTC. Protein: CSVEAGGGYGYTF.

The J gene is TRBJ1-2, the V gene TRBV27; 7 nucleotides agree with TRBD1. CDR1 and CDR2 from the germline V gene are MNHEY and SMNVEV (reference sequence). This CDR3 is 14 amino acids long. J gave up 3 bases and V 6 bases, and 7 bases lay outside the gene matches. In nucleotides, the CDR3 is TGTGCCAGCAGCCGCAGGGGGGCTGACTATGGCTACACCTTC. Translated: CASSRRGADYGYTF.

There are a few counts of this clone. Other DNA variants within this sample encode the same CDR3. The rearrangement uses TRBV7-2 and TRBJ2-7; possibly TRBD1 for D (5 bases). Germline V gene sequence: CDR1 SGHTA, CDR2 FQGNSA. CDR3 length: 12 residues. The germline V and J ends were trimmed by 2 bases and 4 bases, with 6 bases remaining between them. CDR3 in DNA: TGTGCCAGCAGCTTACAGGGTTACGAGCAGTACTTC. Amino acid sequence: CASSLQGYEQYF.

V gene TRBV4-3 combines with J gene TRBJ2-1; 9 bases line up with TRBD2. Trimming removed 2 bases from V and 3 bases from J; junction bases left unmatched: 2. There are 15 residues in the CDR3. Germline V gene lookup returns CDR1 LGHNA and CDR2 YSLEER. CDR3 nucleotide sequence: TGCGCCAGCAGCCAACGCGGGGGGGTCTACAATGAGCAGTTCTTC. Translation gives CASSQRGGVYNEQFF.

The chain has TRBV11-2 and TRBJ2-5; TRBD2 matches 8 bases. Germline CDR1 reads SGHAT; CDR2 reads FQNNGV. This CDR3 has 17 amino acids. Losses at the gene ends were 5 bases for V and 2 bases for J; bases not matched to a gene: 13. Here the CDR3 reads CASSKRSGGGRQETQYF. CDR3 in DNA: TGTGCCAGCAGCAAGAGATCGGGCGGGGGGAGACAAGAGACCCAGTACTTC.

V and J are TRBV7-3 and TRBJ2-1; D possibly corresponds to TRBD2 (5 bases). The CDR3 is 15 amino acids. V was shortened by 4 bases and J by 8 bases, with 18 bases between the two germline ends. Germline V lookup: CDR1 SGHTA, CDR2 FQGTGA. CDR3 coding DNA: TGTGCCAGCAGCTCCACTAGTATCGCCGGGGATGAGCAGTTCTTC. It translates to CASSSTSIAGDEQFF.

J is TRBJ2-7 and V is TRBV7-6, with 12 nucleotides matching TRBD2. V shed 2 bases and J 7 bases; nucleotides not matched to a gene: 9. The V gene's germline CDR1 is SGHVS and CDR2 FNYEAQ. This CDR3 region has 16 residues. The CDR3 sequence: CASSLKLAGGFGEQYF. The DNA for the CDR3 is TGTGCCAGCAGCTTAAAACTAGCGGGGGGTTTCGGGGAGCAGTACTTC.

J is TRBJ2-3 and V is TRBV6-2 or TRBV6-3; D is perhaps TRBD1 (6 bases). Germline CDR1 MNHEY, CDR2 SVGEGT. The V end lost 6 bases, the J end lost 10 bases, and 17 bases lay between the germline ends. This CDR3 has 13 amino acids. CDR3 DNA sequence: TGTGCCAGCAGCAACTTACAGGGAACACCGCAGTATTTT. Encoded protein: CASSNLQGTPQYF.

This sequence joins TRBV5-5 and TRBJ2-1, with D possibly being TRBD2 (5 bases). The CDR3 has 16 amino acids. Between the trimmed V and J ends, which lost 0 bases and 4 bases, there was a span of 14 bases. Looked up from germline, CDR1 is SGHKS and CDR2 is YYEKEE (reference sequence). The DNA of the CDR3 is TGTGCCAGCAGCTTGGGAGGGTCCTTGATTTACAATGAGCAGTTCTTC. As protein: CASSLGGSLIYNEQFF.

V gene TRBV18 combines with J gene TRBJ2-3; 9 bases fit TRBD2. There are 18 residues in the CDR3. The V gene end was trimmed by 1 base and the J gene end by 0 bases; junction bases not matched to a gene: 8. Germline V CDR1 and CDR2: KGHSH, LQKENI. As DNA, the CDR3 is TGTGCCAGCTCACCACTCTCGCCTAGCGGGACTAGCACAGATACGCAGTATTTT. Translating gives CASSPLSPSGTSTDTQYF.

This clone was seen once. V usage is TRBV10-3 and J usage is TRBJ1-4; the match to TRBD1 covers 12 bases. The CDR3 runs 16 residues. Germline values: CDR1 ENHRY, CDR2 SYGVKD. Trimming removed 3 bases from V and 8 bases from J; junction bases left unmatched: 7. This CDR3 is CAISDPSGTGGEKLFF. The DNA for the CDR3 is TGTGCCATCAGTGACCCTTCGGGGACAGGGGGCGAAAAACTGTTTTTT.

The gene calls are TRBV4-1 and TRBJ2-7; TRBD1 matches 10 bases. The CDR3 loop spans 14 amino acids. Germline-derived CDR1 and CDR2 are MGHRA and YSYEKL. The V and J ends lost 7 bases and 2 bases, in that order; junction bases with no gene match: 5. The DNA of the CDR3 is TGCGCCAGCACCTGGGACAGGGGACCCTACGAGCAGTACTTC. Its translation: CASTWDRGPYEQYF.

The rearrangement uses TRBV29-1 and TRBJ2-3; D gene uncertain. Germline V CDR1 and CDR2: SQVTM, ANQGSEA. This CDR3 contains 15 residues. Trimming stripped 6 bases from V and 0 bases from J, with 16 bases between. The CDR3 nucleotides read TGCAGCGTCCAACCCATAGACTTGAGCACAGATACGCAGTATTTT. Translating gives CSVQPIDLSTDTQYF.

The CDR3 sequence: CASTPLLYSQYF. The CDR3 DNA follows: TGTGCCAGCACCCCCTTGCTCTATTCGCAGTATTTT. The chain uses TRBV12-3 or TRBV12-4 and TRBJ2-3, with D uncertain. Trimming pared 7 bases from V and 10 bases from J, leaving 15 bases between. The CDR3 spans 12 residues.

The V gene is TRBV6-2 or TRBV6-3, the J gene TRBJ2-3; 8 nucleotides align to TRBD2. The CDR3 extends over 16 amino acids. The V gene end was trimmed by 5 bases and the J gene end by 5 bases; junction bases not matched to a gene: 12. Germline CDR1 reads MNHEY; CDR2 reads SVGEGT. CDR3 DNA: TGTGCCAGCAGTCACCGGTGGAGCGGGAGTGGAGATACGCAGTATTTT. Amino acids: CASSHRWSGSGDTQYF.